This T cell receptor beta chain originates from a study of CD8 T cells in cerebrospinal fluid in Alzheimer's disease. Whole-study results and caveats: Alzheimer's patients were not enriched for EBV-specific clones, which were not the most expanded. The largest CSF clone was proportionally bigger in mild cognitive impairment or Alzheimer's disease than controls.

CSF cells underwent 10X single-cell V(D)J and 5' gene-expression profiling. With the 10x single-cell sequencing reads reprocessed, TCRdb shows one record per CDR3 protein and no DNA. This sample's table has about 340 distinct CDR3 sequences. The CDR3 length is 14 residues. The germline CDR1 and CDR2 sequences are SGHRS and YFSETQ. This clonotype is identified as large from frequency. Its specificity is not known. This clonotype was sampled from a human donor with mild cognitive impairment. The sequenced sample consisted of cerebrospinal fluid. The rearrangement links TRBV5-1 to TRBJ2-2. CDR3 in amino acids: CASSLEGLTGELFF.